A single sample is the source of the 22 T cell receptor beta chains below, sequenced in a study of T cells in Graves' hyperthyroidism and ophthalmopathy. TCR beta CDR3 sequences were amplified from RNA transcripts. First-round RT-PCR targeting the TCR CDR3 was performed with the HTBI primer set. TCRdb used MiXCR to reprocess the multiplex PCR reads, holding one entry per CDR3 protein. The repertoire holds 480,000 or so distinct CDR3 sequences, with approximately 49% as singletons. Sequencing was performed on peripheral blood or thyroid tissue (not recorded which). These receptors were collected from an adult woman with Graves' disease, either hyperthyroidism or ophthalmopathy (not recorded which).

The CDR3 is CASSIAFRETGGKTYGYTF. The DNA of the CDR3 is TGTGCCAGTAGTATAGCTTTCAGGGAGACAGGGGGCAAAACCTATGGCTACACCTTC. The chain combines TRBV19 with TRBJ1-2; 10 nucleotides line up with TRBD1. The trim removed 1 base at V and 4 bases at J, leaving 15 bases unmatched. The CDR3 loop spans 19 amino acids. Germline CDR1 is LNHDA and CDR2 is SQIVND (reference sequence).

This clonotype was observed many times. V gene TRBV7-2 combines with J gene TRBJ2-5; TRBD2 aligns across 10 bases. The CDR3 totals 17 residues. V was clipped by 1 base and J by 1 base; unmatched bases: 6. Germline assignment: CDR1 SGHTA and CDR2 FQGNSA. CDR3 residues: CASSLGPGLASQETQYF. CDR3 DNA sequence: TGTGCCAGCAGCTTAGGGCCGGGACTAGCGTCCCAAGAGACCCAGTACTTC.

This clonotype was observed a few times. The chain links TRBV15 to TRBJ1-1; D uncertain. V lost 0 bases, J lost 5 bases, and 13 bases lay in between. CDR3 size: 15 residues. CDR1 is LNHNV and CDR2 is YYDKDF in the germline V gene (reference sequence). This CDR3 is CATSRDPGGGTEAFF. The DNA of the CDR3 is TGTGCCACCAGCAGAGATCCGGGCGGCGGTACTGAAGCTTTCTTT.

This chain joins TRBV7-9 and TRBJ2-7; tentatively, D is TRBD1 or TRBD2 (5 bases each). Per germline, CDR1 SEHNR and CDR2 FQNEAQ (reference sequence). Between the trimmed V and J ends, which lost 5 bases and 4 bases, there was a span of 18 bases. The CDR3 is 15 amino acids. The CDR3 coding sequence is TGTGCCAGCAGCCGGGGCCCGGGGACGCCGTACGAGCAGTACTTC. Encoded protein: CASSRGPGTPYEQYF. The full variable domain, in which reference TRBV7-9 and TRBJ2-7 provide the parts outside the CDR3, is DTGVSQNPRHKITKRGQNVTFRCDPISEHNRLYWYRQTLGQGPEFLTYFQNEAQLEKSRLLSDRFSAERPKGSFSTLEIQRTEQGDSAMYLCASSRGPGTPYEQYFGPGTRLTVT.

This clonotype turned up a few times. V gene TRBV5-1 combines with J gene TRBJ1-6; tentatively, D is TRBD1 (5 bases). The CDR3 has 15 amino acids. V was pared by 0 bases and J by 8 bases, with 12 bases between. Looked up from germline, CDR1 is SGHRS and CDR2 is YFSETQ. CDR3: CASSLAGGTYSPLHF. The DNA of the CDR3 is TGCGCCAGCAGCTTGGCCGGGGGAACGTATTCACCCCTCCACTTT.

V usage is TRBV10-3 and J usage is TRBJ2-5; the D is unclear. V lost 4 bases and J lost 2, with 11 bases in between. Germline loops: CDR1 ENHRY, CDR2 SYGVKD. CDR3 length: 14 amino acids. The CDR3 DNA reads TGTGCCATCAGTGCCCTCCAAGGACAAGAGACCCAGTACTTC. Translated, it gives CAISALQGQETQYF.

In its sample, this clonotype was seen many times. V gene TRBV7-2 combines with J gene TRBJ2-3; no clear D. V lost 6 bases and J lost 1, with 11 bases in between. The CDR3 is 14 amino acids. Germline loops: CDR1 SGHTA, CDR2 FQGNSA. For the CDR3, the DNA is TGTGCCAGCAGTCGTATGATCCGCACAGATACGCAGTATTTT. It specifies CASSRMIRTDTQYF.

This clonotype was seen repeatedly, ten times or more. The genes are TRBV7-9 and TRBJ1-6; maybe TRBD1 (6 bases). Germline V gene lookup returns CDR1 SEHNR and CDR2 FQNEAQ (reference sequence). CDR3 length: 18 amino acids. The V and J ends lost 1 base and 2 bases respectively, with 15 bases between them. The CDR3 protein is CASSLVFSGGTYNSPLHF. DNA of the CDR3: TGTGCCAGCAGCTTAGTCTTTTCTGGGGGCACCTATAATTCACCCCTCCACTTT.

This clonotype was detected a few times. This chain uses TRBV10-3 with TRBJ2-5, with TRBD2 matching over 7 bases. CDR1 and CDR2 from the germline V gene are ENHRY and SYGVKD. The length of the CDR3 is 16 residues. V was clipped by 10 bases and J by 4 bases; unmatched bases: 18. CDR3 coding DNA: TGTGCCACACGAGCCGAAGCGGGAAAGGCTCCAGAGACCCAGTACTTC. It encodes CATRAEAGKAPETQYF.

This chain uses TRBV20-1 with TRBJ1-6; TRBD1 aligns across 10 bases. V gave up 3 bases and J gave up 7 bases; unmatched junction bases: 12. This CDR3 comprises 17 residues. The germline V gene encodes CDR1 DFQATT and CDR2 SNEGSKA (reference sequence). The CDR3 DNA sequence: TGCAGTGCTAGGATTCTCCGGGACAGGGGACGGAATTCACCCCTCCACTTT. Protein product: CSARILRDRGRNSPLHF.

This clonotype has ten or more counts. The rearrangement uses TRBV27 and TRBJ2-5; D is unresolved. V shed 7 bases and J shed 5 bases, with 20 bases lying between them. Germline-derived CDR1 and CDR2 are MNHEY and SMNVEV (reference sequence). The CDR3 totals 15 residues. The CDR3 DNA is TGTGCCAGCAAAATTCGGAAATTCGGGCCTGAGACCCAGTACTTC. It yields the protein CASKIRKFGPETQYF.

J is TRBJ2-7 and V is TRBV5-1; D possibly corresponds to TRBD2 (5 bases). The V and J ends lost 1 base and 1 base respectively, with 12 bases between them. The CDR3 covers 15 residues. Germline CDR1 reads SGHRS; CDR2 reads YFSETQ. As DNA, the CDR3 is TGCGCCAGCAGCTTGAAGGACCCGGGGTCCTACGAGCAGTACTTC. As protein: CASSLKDPGSYEQYF.

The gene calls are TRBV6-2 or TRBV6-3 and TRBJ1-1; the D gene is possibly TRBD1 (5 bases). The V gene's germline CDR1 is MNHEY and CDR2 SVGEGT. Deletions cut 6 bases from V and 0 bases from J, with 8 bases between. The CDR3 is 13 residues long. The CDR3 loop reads CASRKGMNTEAFF. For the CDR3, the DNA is TGTGCCAGCAGGAAGGGGATGAACACTGAAGCTTTCTTT.

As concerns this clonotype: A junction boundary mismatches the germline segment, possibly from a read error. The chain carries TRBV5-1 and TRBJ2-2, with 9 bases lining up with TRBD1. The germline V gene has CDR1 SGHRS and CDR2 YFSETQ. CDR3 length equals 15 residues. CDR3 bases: TGCGCCAGCAGCGGGACAGGGTTGAACACCGGGGAGCTGTCTTGG. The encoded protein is CASSGTGLNTGELSW. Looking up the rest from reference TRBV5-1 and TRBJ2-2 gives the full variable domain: KAGVTQTPRYLIKTRGQQVTLSCSPISGHRSVSWYQQTPGQGLQFLFEYFSETQRNKGNFPGRFSGRQFSNSRSEMNVSTLELGDSALYLCASSGTGLNTGELSWGEGSRLTVL.

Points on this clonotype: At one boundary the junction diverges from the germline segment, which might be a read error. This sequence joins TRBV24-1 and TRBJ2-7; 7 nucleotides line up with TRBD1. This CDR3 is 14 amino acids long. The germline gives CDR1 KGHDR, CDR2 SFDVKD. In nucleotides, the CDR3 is TGTGCCAGCAGTGGGGCCGGGACAGTGTACGAGCAGTACTTC. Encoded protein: CASSGAGTVYEQYF.

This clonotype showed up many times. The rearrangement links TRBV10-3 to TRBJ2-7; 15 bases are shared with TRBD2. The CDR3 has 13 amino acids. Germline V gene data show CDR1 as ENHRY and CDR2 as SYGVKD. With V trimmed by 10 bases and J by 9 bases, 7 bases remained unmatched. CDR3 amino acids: CATGLAGGPAQYF. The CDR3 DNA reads TGTGCCACCGGACTAGCGGGAGGGCCCGCGCAGTACTTC.

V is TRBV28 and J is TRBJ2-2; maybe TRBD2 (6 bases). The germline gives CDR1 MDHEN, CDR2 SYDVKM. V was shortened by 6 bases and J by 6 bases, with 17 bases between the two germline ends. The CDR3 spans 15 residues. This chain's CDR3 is CASSQASPGAGELFF. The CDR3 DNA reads TGTGCCAGCAGCCAAGCTAGCCCGGGGGCCGGGGAGCTGTTTTTT.

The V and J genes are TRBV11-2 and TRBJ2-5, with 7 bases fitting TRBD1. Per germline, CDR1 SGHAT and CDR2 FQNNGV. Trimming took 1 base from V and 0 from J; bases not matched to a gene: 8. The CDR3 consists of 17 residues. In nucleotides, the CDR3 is TGTGCCAGCAGCTTAGCCCCGGGACAGTATGACCAAGAGACCCAGTACTTC. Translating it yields CASSLAPGQYDQETQYF.

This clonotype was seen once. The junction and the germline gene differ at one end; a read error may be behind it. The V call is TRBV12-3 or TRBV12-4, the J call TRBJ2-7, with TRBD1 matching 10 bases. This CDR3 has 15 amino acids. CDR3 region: CTSSPDRGLPYEQYF. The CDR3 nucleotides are TGTACCAGCAGCCCAGACAGGGGGCTACCCTACGAGCAGTACTTC.

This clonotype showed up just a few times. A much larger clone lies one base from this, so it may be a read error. CDR3 DNA: TGCAGTGCTAGTGGCGGTAGTACAGATTCCGAGCAGTACTTC. Protein: CSASGGSTDSEQYF. The genes are TRBV20-1 and TRBJ2-7, with unresolved D. This CDR3 contains 14 residues. Germline V gene lookup returns CDR1 DFQATT and CDR2 SNEGSKA (reference sequence). V was pared by 3 bases and J by 6 bases, with 18 bases between.

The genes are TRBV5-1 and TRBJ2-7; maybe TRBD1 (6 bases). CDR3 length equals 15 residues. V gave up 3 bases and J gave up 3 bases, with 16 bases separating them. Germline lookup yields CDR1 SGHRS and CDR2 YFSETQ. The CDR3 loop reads CASSWGGGRHYEQYF. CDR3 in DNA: TGCGCCAGCAGCTGGGGTGGGGGCCGACACTACGAGCAGTACTTC. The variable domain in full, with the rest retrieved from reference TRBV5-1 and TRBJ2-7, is KAGVTQTPRYLIKTRGQQVTLSCSPISGHRSVSWYQQTPGQGLQFLFEYFSETQRNKGNFPGRFSGRQFSNSRSEMNVSTLELGDSALYLCASSWGGGRHYEQYFGPGTRLTVT.

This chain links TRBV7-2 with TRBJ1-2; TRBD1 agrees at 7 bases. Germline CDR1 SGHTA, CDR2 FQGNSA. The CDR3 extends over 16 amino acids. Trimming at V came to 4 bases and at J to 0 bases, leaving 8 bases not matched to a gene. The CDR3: CASSSIGTAPNYGYTF. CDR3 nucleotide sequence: TGTGCCAGCAGCTCAATCGGGACAGCTCCTAACTATGGCTACACCTTC.